This TCR beta chain was identified in a study of blood T cell repertoires in COVID-19. Study-level information: There were acute and convalescent COVID-19 samples, and they came from the United States, Italy and Spain. PBMCs, B-cell-depleted T cells, or T cells provided the cDNA or gDNA that made up the material.

As handled by the study authors: Reference gene primer amplification in the assay estimated nucleated cell counts. The table came from immunoSEQ multiplex PCR; TCRdb's copy has only in-frame clones and leaves some out. That table supplies the V and J calls and clone size; D and trimming were determined from the DNA. The sample has fewer than 75,000 clones, approximately 79% seen once. The ends were cut back, 3 bases at V and 10 bases at J, with 7 bases in the middle. This CDR3 has 12 residues. CDR1 and CDR2 from the germline V gene are MDHEN and SYDVKM. This chain links TRBV28 with TRBJ1-6; D call uncertain. This sequence originates from a woman aged 55-69 years with acute or convalescent COVID-19. Material for sequencing was peripheral blood. This chain's CDR3 is CASSFPRSPLHF. The CDR3 DNA follows: TGTGCCAGCAGTTTCCCTAGATCACCCCTCCACTTT. Full variable domain (rest looked up from reference TRBV28 and TRBJ1-6): DVKVTQSSRYLVKRTGEKVFLECVQDMDHENMFWYRQDPGLGLRLIYFSYDVKMKEKGDIPEGYSVSREKKERFSLILESASTNQTSMYLCASSFPRSPLHFGNGTRLTVT.